These T cell receptor beta chains were read from a single sample in a study of glioma-infiltrating T cells after dendritic cell vaccination. Only in-frame clones appear in the TCRdb table, and some are missing; sequencing was by immunoSEQ multiplex PCR. The table records approximately 100,000 clones, roughly 76% of them present only once. The material was blood, obtained before dendritic cell vaccination. The receptors originated from a human donor with glioblastoma. Each CDR3 is given with its conserved first and last residue. The D gene is left open where the match is weak.

NA	TRBV5-8	TRBJ2-7	CASKATLPGAVGQYF
NA	TRBV4-1	TRBJ2-7	CASSQDADEQYF
NA	TRBV7-9	TRBJ2-7	CASSLMEQGEQYF
NA	TRBV7-9	TRBJ1-1	CASSLRGIDTEAFF
TRBD2	TRBV27	TRBJ2-1	CASRTSGGYNEQFF
TRBD2	TRBV2	TRBJ2-3	CASSDLATSGNTDTQYF
NA	TRBV18	TRBJ1-6	CASSTRAQNSPLHF
NA	TRBV18	TRBJ2-7	CASSPPVQGPSSYEQYF
NA	TRBV7-2	TRBJ2-3	CASSLYGGPTDTQYF
TRBD1	TRBV9	TRBJ1-2	CASSSDRDNYGYTF
TRBD2	TRBV5-1	TRBJ2-7	CASSTAGGGSYEQYF
NA	TRBV7-3	TRBJ1-2	CASSLSGFDGYTF
TRBD1	TRBV15	TRBJ1-2	CATSGAGTGGDGYTF
NA	TRBV6-1	TRBJ2-7	CASRSGSGQAYEQYF
NA	TRBV5-1	TRBJ1-1	CASSPTTGLTEAFF
TRBD1	TRBV27	TRBJ2-7	CASSSTGDYEQYF
TRBD2	TRBV2	TRBJ2-3	CAARGLAGRDTQYF
TRBD1	TRBV6-5	TRBJ2-1	CASSSQGARNEQFF
TRBD2	TRBV5-1	TRBJ2-3	CASSLAGEPTDTQYF
NA	TRBV27	TRBJ2-1	CASSLYGNEQFF
NA	TRBV7-9	TRBJ1-2	CASSLGDWGQDGYTF
TRBD1	TRBV4-2	TRBJ1-1	CASSQGQGDNTEAFF
NA	TRBV4-3	TRBJ2-7	CASSRADSYEQYF
TRBD2	TRBV7-2	TRBJ2-3	CASSSPRGGRGSTDTQYF
NA	TRBV5-1	TRBJ1-2	CASSLGGVDFGYTF
NA	TRBV7-2	TRBJ1-6	CASSLDGGSGSPLHF
TRBD1	TRBV30	TRBJ2-7	CAWSEGTGLSYEQYF
TRBD2	TRBV7-9	TRBJ2-7	CASSWDYPGEQYF
NA	TRBV19	TRBJ2-7	CASSITGSASYEQYF
NA	TRBV30	TRBJ1-1	CAWSERFNTEAFF
NA	TRBV10-3	TRBJ1-4	CAISEWGDRSEKLFF
NA	TRBV19	TRBJ2-2	CASSISGIDTGELFF
TRBD2	TRBV5-1	TRBJ2-1	CASSPAGGFYNEQFF
NA	TRBV6-1	TRBJ2-1	CASKQEGPYNEQFF
TRBD1	TRBV6-5	TRBJ1-1	CASSYGAGGDTEAFF
TRBD1	TRBV6-6	TRBJ1-1	CASSRPGQGNTEAFF
TRBD2	TRBV30	TRBJ2-7	CAWSADTSGSYEQYF
NA	TRBV13	NA	CASSRVRYEQYF
NA	TRBV19	TRBJ1-4	CASSKNRVGEKLFF
TRBD1	TRBV6-1	TRBJ2-7	CASRRTGGYEQYF
TRBD1	TRBV5-1	TRBJ2-7	CASSLRGTGGASYEQYF
NA	TRBV4-1	TRBJ2-3	CASSQDSGREEVGTQYF
NA	TRBV19	TRBJ2-6	CASARGGANVLTF
NA	TRBV7-2	TRBJ2-7	CASSLAATGEAYEQYF
NA	TRBV4-2	TRBJ2-2	CASSQDGGWNTGELFF
TRBD1	TRBV19	TRBJ1-2	CASSATGSSYGYTF
TRBD1	TRBV9	TRBJ1-4	CASSSRTGGDEKLFF
NA	TRBV18	TRBJ2-7	CASSPPRTREIYEQYF
NA	TRBV2	TRBJ2-7	CASSGRSGPYF
NA	TRBV4-1	TRBJ2-2	CASSQTDTGELFF
NA	TRBV9	TRBJ1-6	CASSANPSNAPLHF
NA	TRBV5-4	TRBJ2-7	CASSWGGLGYEQYF
NA	TRBV10-3	TRBJ2-3	CAISDRERVRDTQYF